This T cell receptor (beta chain) is from a study of shared clonotypes between healthy human individuals. In germline, CDR1 is SNHLY, CDR2 FYNNEI. Germline trimming cut 7 bases from V and 4 bases from J; bases unmatched to any gene: 4. The CDR3 is made up of 13 amino acids. Assay: immunoSEQ multiplex PCR; the TCRdb copy retains only in-frame clones and omits some. This sample has hundreds of thousands of clones; 60% to 85% occur once, and the top ten carry over 10%. The source is a woman aged 40 to 49 in good health. Some clones in this sample may be carry-over from other donors' samples. Sequenced sample: PBMCs. The chain couples TRBV2 to TRBJ1-3; 7 nucleotides align to TRBD1. CDR3 coding DNA: TGTGCCAGCATGACAGGGTTGGGAAACACCATATATTTT. Its protein product is CASMTGLGNTIYF.